This T cell receptor (beta chain) is from a study of post-analysis software for immune sequencing data. Study-level points and caveats: Higher frequency in patients than in controls was seen for about five TRBV segments, with TRBV5-6, TRBV5-1 and TRBV20-1 among them.

This CDR3 contains 13 residues. V dropped 4 bases and J dropped 4 bases, with 11 bases sitting between them. Germline V lookup: CDR1 SQVTM, CDR2 ANQGSEA. Unique molecular identifiers had been added to the TCR beta cDNA libraries. TCRdb called the PCR reads again in MiXCR, with one record for every CDR3 protein. The profile shows hundreds of thousands of distinct CDR3 sequences, approximately 59% of them singletons. A word on this clonotype: Its antigen remains unknown.

Sequenced material: blood. This clonotype was obtained from a girl aged 2 to 9 with multiple sclerosis. V is TRBV29-1 and J is TRBJ1-5; D gene ambiguous. CDR3 loop: CSVAASGNQPQHF. CDR3 DNA: TGCAGCGTTGCAGCATCGGGTAATCAGCCCCAGCATTTT.